One sample yielded the 11 T cell receptor beta chains listed below, sequenced in a study of T cell responses to AZD1222 COVID-19 vaccine. Measured with immunoSEQ multiplex PCR; TCRdb has only the in-frame clones, and not every one. The table shows 90,000 to 110,000 clones, with roughly 88% occurring only once. Here the sequenced sample was peripheral blood, taken on day 0 of AZD1222 vaccination. All receptors derive from an adult in good health.

The CDR3 spells CASSRLASNTGELFF. CDR3 nucleotides: TGTGCCAGCAGCCGACTAGCGTCAAACACCGGGGAGCTGTTTTTT. This rearrangement joins TRBV2 to TRBJ2-2, with 8 bases that match TRBD2. CDR1 and CDR2 from the germline V gene are SNHLY and FYNNEI. V shed 6 bases and J 2 bases; nucleotides not matched to a gene: 5. CDR3 length equals 15 residues.

The chain has TRBV6-5 and TRBJ2-7, with 8 bases that match TRBD2. The trim removed 7 bases at V and 4 bases at J, leaving 12 bases unmatched. The length of the CDR3 is 15 residues. The germline gives CDR1 MNHEY, CDR2 SVGAGI. This chain's CDR3 is CASTRTGLGGYEQYV. CDR3 in DNA: TGTGCCAGCACCCGAACGGGACTAGGTGGGTACGAGCAGTACGTC.

CDR3 sequence: CASSQALPGEGQPQHF. CDR3 DNA: TGTGCCAGCAGCCAAGCCCTGCCGGGGGAAGGCCAGCCCCAGCATTTT. V is TRBV3-1 (or the pseudogene TRBV3-2) and J is TRBJ1-5; D is possibly TRBD1 (5 bases). The CDR3 spans 16 residues. V was trimmed by 1 base and J by 7 bases, leaving 17 bases between them. Per germline, CDR1 LGHDT and CDR2 YNNKEL (reference sequence).

This rearrangement joins TRBV18 to TRBJ1-1, with 10 bases that match TRBD1. CDR1 is KGHSH, CDR2 LQKENI, per germline. J was trimmed by 1 base and V by 5 bases; bases with no gene match: 4. CDR3 length: 15 amino acids. The CDR3 spells CASSTGQGTNTEAFF. The CDR3 coding sequence is TGTGCCAGCTCAACGGGACAGGGGACGAACACTGAAGCTTTCTTT.

The chain recombines TRBV5-1 with TRBJ1-2; 7 nucleotides align to TRBD1. The germline gives CDR1 SGHRS, CDR2 YFSETQ. The CDR3 contains 14 residues. J lost 7 bases, V lost 0 bases, and 6 bases had no gene match. The CDR3 region is CASSLGSTGFGYTF. The CDR3 DNA follows: TGCGCCAGCAGCTTGGGATCGACAGGGTTTGGCTACACCTTC.

The chain is built from TRBV29-1 and TRBJ1-1; D gene unclear. Trimming removed 7 bases from V and 2 bases from J, with 8 bases in between. This CDR3 comprises 11 residues. The germline V gene has CDR1 SQVTM and CDR2 ANQGSEA. The CDR3 protein is CSAIHNTEAFF. CDR3 bases: TGCAGCGCTATTCATAACACTGAAGCTTTCTTT.

The rearrangement links TRBV20-1 to TRBJ2-7; possibly TRBD2 for D (6 bases). The V and J ends lost 3 bases and 3 bases respectively, with 9 bases between them. The CDR3 covers 12 residues. Germline lookup yields CDR1 DFQATT and CDR2 SNEGSKA (reference sequence). The chain's CDR3 is CSASLGGYEQYF. In DNA form, the CDR3 reads TGCAGTGCTAGTCTGGGGGGCTACGAGCAGTACTTC.

The chain is built from TRBV27 and TRBJ2-2; tentatively, D is TRBD1 (6 bases). V was trimmed by 3 bases and J by 6 bases, leaving 11 bases between them. CDR1 MNHEY and CDR2 SMNVEV come from the germline V gene (reference sequence). This CDR3 comprises 14 residues. The CDR3 nucleotides read TGTGCCAGCAGTTTGATGGGGGCGGCCGGGGAGCTGTTTTTT. This gives the protein CASSLMGAAGELFF.

The CDR3 region is CASSKGRAGGYNEQFF. The DNA of the CDR3 is TGTGCCAGCAGCAAAGGTCGGGCAGGGGGATACAATGAGCAGTTCTTC. The V call is TRBV21-1, the J call TRBJ2-1; TRBD1 is the table's D call and was not checked against the DNA. TRBV21-1 represents a pseudogene. The CDR3 runs 16 residues.

J is TRBJ2-1 and V is TRBV19; 8 bases match TRBD2. The V segment lost 7 bases and the J segment 4 bases; nucleotides outside the gene matches: 3. The CDR3 consists of 13 residues. Germline CDR1 LNHDA, CDR2 SQIVND (reference sequence). Here the CDR3 DNA reads TGTGCCAGTACCCCGGGGGGGTACAATGAGCAGTTCTTC. Translated: CASTPGGYNEQFF.

The chain employs TRBV19 and TRBJ1-2; 7 bases line up with TRBD1. Germline loops: CDR1 LNHDA, CDR2 SQIVND (reference sequence). The CDR3 is 13 amino acids. V shed 5 bases and J 7 bases; nucleotides not matched to a gene: 7. The CDR3 region has the DNA TGTGCCAGTAGTTCCGACAGGGCGGGTGGCTACACCTTC. Protein sequence: CASSSDRAGGYTF.